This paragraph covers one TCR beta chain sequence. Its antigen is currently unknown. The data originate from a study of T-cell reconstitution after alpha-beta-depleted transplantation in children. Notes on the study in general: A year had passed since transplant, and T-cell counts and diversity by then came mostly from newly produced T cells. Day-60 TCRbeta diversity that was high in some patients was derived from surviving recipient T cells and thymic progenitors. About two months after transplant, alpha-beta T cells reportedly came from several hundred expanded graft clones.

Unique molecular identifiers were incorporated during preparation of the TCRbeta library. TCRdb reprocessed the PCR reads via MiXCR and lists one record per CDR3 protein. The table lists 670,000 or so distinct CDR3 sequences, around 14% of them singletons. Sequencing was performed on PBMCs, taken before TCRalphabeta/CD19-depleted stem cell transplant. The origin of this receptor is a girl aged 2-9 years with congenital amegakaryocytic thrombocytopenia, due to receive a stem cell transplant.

In DNA, the CDR3 is TGCGCCAGCAGGCCGAGACAGAGCTCCTACAATGAGCAGTTCTTC. It is translated as CASRPRQSSYNEQFF. This chain connects TRBV5-1 to TRBJ2-1, with D possibly being TRBD1 (5 bases). Germline CDR1 SGHRS, CDR2 YFSETQ. The CDR3 extends over 15 amino acids. Trimming left V 5 bases short and J 0 bases short, with 12 bases between.